This TCR beta chain is drawn from a study of Graves' ophthalmopathy and Graves' hyperthyroidism. Study information: Pretreatment peripheral blood was obtained at initial diagnosis.

In this sample, this clonotype turned up a few times. As yet, its antigen is unknown. Study-level points and caveats: Distinction of ophthalmopathy from stable hyperthyroidism by a 13-signature model reached approximately 89% sensitivity and 75% to 84% specificity. This model predicted ophthalmopathy progression (sensitivity roughly 64%, specificity about 72%).

The length of the CDR3 is 14 residues. Between the trimmed V and J ends, which lost 4 bases and 7 bases, there was a span of 16 bases. Germline assignment: CDR1 MDHEN and CDR2 SYDVKM. RNA transcripts served as template for amplifying TCR beta CDR3 sequences. HTBI primers were used in a first-round RT-PCR, which preceded a second-round multiplex PCR. TCRdb fed the multiplex PCR reads into MiXCR, producing one record per CDR3 protein. Found here are approximately 160,000 distinct CDR3 sequences, around 39% of them singletons; the top ten hold approximately 9%. The TCR originated in a man aged 30 to 39 with Graves' ophthalmopathy. The rearrangement uses TRBV28 and TRBJ2-5, with TRBD2 as a possible D gene (5 bases). The sequenced sample consisted of peripheral blood. The CDR3 loop is CASSSSVFEGTQYF. The CDR3, as DNA: TGTGCCAGCAGTTCCTCAGTCTTCGAGGGGACCCAGTACTTC.